A selection of T cell receptor beta chains follows, all from one sample in a study of CD8 T cells in Susac syndrome. MiXCR was run by TCRdb on the immunoSEQ multiplex PCR reads, yielding one entry per CDR3 protein. Of about 94,000 distinct CDR3 sequences in the sample, over 90% were seen once. Material: CD4+ T cells from PBMCs. All receptors derive from a human donor with Susac syndrome. Each CDR3 is given with its conserved first and last residue. D genes are given only for firm matches. Where a row states a size, it is once, few, many or the class of an expanded clone; other rows omit it.

NA,NA,TRBJ2-6,TRBV28,TGTGCCAGCAGTCCTTCCTCCAGGGCCAGCTGGGCCAACGTCCTGACTTTC,CASSPSSRASWANVLTF
NA,TRBD2,TRBJ2-3,TRBV4-1,TGCGCCAGCAGCCAGGGACTAGCGGGGGGGCCACGGACAGATACGCAGTATTTT,CASSQGLAGGPRTDTQYF
NA,NA,TRBJ1-2,TRBV7-3,TGTGCCAGCAGCTTAACCCCCGGGACGGACTATGGCTACACCTTC,CASSLTPGTDYGYTF
NA,NA,TRBJ2-2,TRBV19,TGTGCCAGTAGTATAACGTGGCAGGCCGCGAGTCAAACCGGGGAGCTGTTTTTT,CASSITWQAASQTGELFF
NA,TRBD1,TRBJ2-1,TRBV7-2,TGTGCCAGCAGCTTAGCCGGGACAGGGACCTACAATGAGCAGTTCTTC,CASSLAGTGTYNEQFF
NA,TRBD1,TRBJ2-1,TRBV5-1,TGCGCCAGCGGCAGGACAGGGATGGGCAATGAGCAGTTCTTC,CASGRTGMGNEQFF
few,NA,TRBJ1-1,TRBV2,TGTGCCAGCAGTGTCTCACCGAACACTGAAGCTTTCTTT,CASSVSPNTEAFF
NA,NA,TRBJ2-7,TRBV9,TGTGCCAGCAGCGGTGCGGGATACGAGCAGTACTTC,CASSGAGYEQYF
NA,TRBD1,TRBJ1-2,TRBV24-1,TGTGCCACCAGTGATGGAGGGACAGGGGGAAACTATGGCTACACCTTC,CATSDGGTGGNYGYTF
NA,NA,TRBJ2-7,TRBV10-3,TGTGCCATCAATACAGGTCTCTCTACGTGGTACTTC,CAINTGLSTWYF
NA,NA,TRBJ2-1,TRBV4-1,TGCGCCAGCAGCCAAGAGAGGGTACAATACAATGAGCAGTTCTTC,CASSQERVQYNEQFF
NA,NA,TRBJ2-7,TRBV12-3/TRBV12-4,TGTGCCAGCAGCTCCCTCGACGAGCAGTACTTC,CASSSLDEQYF
NA,NA,TRBJ2-5,TRBV20-1,TGCAGTGCTCAGAAGGAGACCCAGTACTTC,CSAQKETQYF
once,NA,TRBJ1-5,TRBV6-6,TGTGCCAGCACCCCAGGCCTCAATCAGCCCCAGCATTTT,CASTPGLNQPQHF
NA,TRBD2,TRBJ2-3,TRBV7-3,TGTGCCAGCAGCCCCGGACTAGTCACAGATACGCAGTATTTT,CASSPGLVTDTQYF
NA,NA,TRBJ2-7,TRBV5-1,TGCGCCAGCAGCCCCGGTGATGAGATGGTATACGAGCAGTACTTC,CASSPGDEMVYEQYF
NA,NA,TRBJ2-7,TRBV19,TGTGCCAGTAGTATACTTTTCTCCAGTTCCGGAGCCTACGAGCAGTACTTC,CASSILFSSSGAYEQYF
NA,NA,TRBJ2-3,TRBV14,TGTGCCAGCAGCCGACTTGGCCCAGATACGCAGTATTTT,CASSRLGPDTQYF
once,TRBD2,TRBJ2-7,TRBV6-1,TGTGCCAGCAACGCCGGACTAGCGGGGGGCCTCGGCTACGAGCAGTACTTC,CASNAGLAGGLGYEQYF
medium-sized,NA,TRBJ2-7,TRBV20-1,TGCAGTGCTAGGTCCACTATTACCTACGAGCAGTACTTC,CSARSTITYEQYF
NA,NA,TRBJ2-6,TRBV21-1,TGTGCCATTTGGGACAGGGTGTCTGGGGCCAACGTCCTGACTTTC,CAIWDRVSGANVLTF
NA,NA,TRBJ2-5,TRBV12-3/TRBV12-4,TGTGCCAGCACCTCAACAAGCGGGACCCAGTACTTC,CASTSTSGTQYF
NA,NA,TRBJ2-7,TRBV7-9,TGTGCCAGCAGCTTACCTGGGTTTGCCTACGAGCAGTACTTC,CASSLPGFAYEQYF
NA,TRBD2,TRBJ2-3,TRBV11-2,TGTGCCAGCAGAGTTGGCGGGTGGGGGGGAGATACGCAGTATTTT,CASRVGGWGGDTQYF
NA,TRBD2,TRBJ2-1,TRBV6-2/TRBV6-3,TGTGCCAGCAGTACTAGCGGGGGGGTCAAGTTCTTC,CASSTSGGVKFF
NA,NA,TRBJ1-1,TRBV29-1,TGCAGCGTACAGGGGAACACTGAAGCTTTCTTT,CSVQGNTEAFF
NA,NA,TRBJ2-3,TRBV25-1,TGTGCCAGCAGTCTCGACGGGGGTAGAGATACGCAGTATTTT,CASSLDGGRDTQYF
NA,NA,TRBJ1-6,TRBV20-1,TGCAGTGCTAGAGATAGTAAGGGGCAGCGTTCACCCCTCCACTTT,CSARDSKGQRSPLHF
NA,TRBD1,TRBJ2-5,TRBV10-3,TGTGCCATCAGTGAGTCCCGGACAGGGGACGAGACCCAGTACTTC,CAISESRTGDETQYF
NA,NA,TRBJ2-5,TRBV5-1,TGCGCCAGCAGCGGACCGACTAGTTGGCAAGAGACCCAGTACTTC,CASSGPTSWQETQYF
NA,TRBD2,TRBJ2-7,TRBV11-2,TGTGCCAGCAGCTTTAGCGGGGCAGCCGTCTACGAGCAGTACTTC,CASSFSGAAVYEQYF
NA,TRBD1,TRBJ1-5,TRBV5-4,TGTGCCAGCAGTCAAGACAGGGATCAGCCCCAGCATTTT,CASSQDRDQPQHF
NA,NA,TRBJ1-5,TRBV28,TGTGCCAGCAGCTCCGACATTCCGGGCAATCAGCCCCAGCATTTT,CASSSDIPGNQPQHF
NA,TRBD2,TRBJ2-5,TRBV9,TGTGCCAGCAGCGTAGCGGCGGGGGGGCCGGAGACCCAGTACTTC,CASSVAAGGPETQYF